A selection of T cell receptor beta chains follows, all from one sample in a study of cytomegalovirus exposure and HLA in healthy donors. Using immunoSEQ multiplex PCR, the repertoire was profiled, and TCRdb retains in-frame clones only, with some absent. In the table there are approximately 170,000 clones, about 84% of which are singletons. Specimen: PBMCs. These TCRs come from a man in his fifties in good health and CMV-seropositive. The CDR3 runs from the conserved cysteine through the conserved F or W. D genes are given only for firm matches. Size is stated for part of the rows, as once, few or many counts, or as a class when the clone is expanded.

d_call,j_call,v_call,clone_size,cdr3_aa,cdr3_nt
.,TRBJ1-1,TRBV5-1,.,CASSLYRPEPGNTEAFF,TGCGCCAGCAGCTTGTACAGGCCTGAACCCGGGAACACTGAAGCTTTCTTT
.,TRBJ2-3,TRBV29-1,once,CSVEERETTDTQYF,TGCAGCGTTGAAGAACGGGAGACCACAGATACGCAGTATTTT
TRBD2,TRBJ2-1,TRBV2,.,CAGTSGRVNEQFF,TGTGCCGGAACTAGCGGGAGGGTGAATGAGCAGTTCTTC
TRBD2,TRBJ2-7,TRBV11-2,.,CASSLNPTSGGRAYEQYF,TGTGCCAGCAGCTTAAATCCAACTAGCGGGGGACGTGCCTACGAGCAGTACTTC
.,TRBJ2-1,TRBV9,.,CASSVATGNEQFF,TGTGCCAGCAGCGTAGCTACAGGGAATGAGCAGTTCTTC
.,TRBJ1-5,TRBV28,.,CASSSDSGQPQHF,TGTGCCAGCAGTTCCGATTCGGGACAGCCCCAGCATTTT
TRBD1,TRBJ2-3,TRBV19,few,CASSPVRDRVSDTQYF,TGTGCCAGTAGTCCTGTCCGGGACAGGGTTTCGGATACGCAGTATTTT
.,TRBJ1-2,TRBV27,.,CASSLSLISGVDGYTF,TGTGCCAGCAGTTTATCCCTTATTTCAGGGGTGGATGGCTACACCTTC
.,TRBJ1-3,TRBV10-2,.,CASRDSASGNTIYF,TGCGCCAGCAGGGACAGCGCCTCTGGAAACACCATATATTTT
.,TRBJ2-7,TRBV6-1,few,CASSAARGIEQYF,TGTGCCAGCAGTGCGGCCAGGGGAATCGAGCAGTACTTC
.,TRBJ1-1,TRBV7-9,once,CASTPGAGMNTEAFF,TGTGCCAGCACCCCAGGGGCAGGGATGAACACTGAAGCTTTCTTT
TRBD1,TRBJ1-2,TRBV6-6,few,CASSYIQGANGYTF,TGTGCCAGCAGTTACATTCAGGGGGCGAATGGCTACACCTTC
TRBD1,TRBJ2-7,TRBV2,.,CASRQGFSYEQYF,TGTGCCAGTCGACAGGGATTTAGCTACGAGCAGTACTTC
.,TRBJ2-5,TRBV5-4,.,CASSLEPGAQETQYF,TGTGCCAGCAGCTTGGAGCCAGGGGCTCAAGAGACCCAGTACTTC
.,TRBJ1-4,TRBV11-3,.,CASSPGPGHSFTTNEKLFF,TGTGCCAGCAGCCCCGGTCCGGGACACTCGTTTACAACTAATGAAAAACTGTTTTTT
.,TRBJ1-2,TRBV27,.,CAAGAHPRRYTF,TGTGCCGCAGGGGCCCACCCGAGACGCTACACCTTC
.,TRBJ1-1,TRBV27,medium-sized,CASSFKGLNTEAFF,TGTGCCAGCAGTTTCAAGGGGCTGAACACTGAAGCTTTCTTT
.,TRBJ1-2,TRBV6-5,.,CASSPSPTIGGGYTF,TGTGCCAGCAGCCCATCCCCGACAATCGGGGGAGGCTACACCTTC
.,TRBJ2-7,TRBV9,once,CASSVGPEGNYEQYF,TGTGCCAGCAGCGTAGGTCCGGAGGGAAACTACGAGCAGTACTTC
.,TRBJ1-1,TRBV18,once,CASSPQENTEAFF,TGTGCCAGCTCACCTCAGGAGAACACTGAAGCTTTCTTT
TRBD1,TRBJ1-2,TRBV5-1,.,CASSVGQEYPRGYTF,TGCGCCAGCAGCGTCGGACAGGAATATCCTCGTGGCTACACCTTC
.,TRBJ1-2,TRBV6-5,.,CASRGQSRGYTF,TGTGCCAGCAGGGGACAATCGAGAGGCTACACCTTC
.,TRBJ1-1,TRBV29-1,.,CSVGGGYTEAFF,TGCAGCGTTGGGGGGGGATACACTGAAGCTTTCTTT
.,TRBJ2-3,TRBV14,.,CASSHQVVSTDTQYF,TGTGCCAGCAGCCATCAAGTAGTTAGCACAGATACGCAGTATTTT
TRBD2,TRBJ2-1,TRBV7-9,.,CPTIREANDIGNEQFF,TGTCCTACTATCCGGGAGGCAAATGACATTGGCAATGAGCAGTTCTTC
.,TRBJ1-5,TRBV7-2,.,CASSLAVQGSGQPQHF,TGTGCCAGCAGCTTAGCGGTGCAGGGCAGTGGTCAGCCCCAGCATTTT
.,TRBJ1-2,TRBV28,.,CASSLVQGHWGYTF,TGTGCCAGCAGTTTAGTTCAGGGGCATTGGGGCTACACCTTC
.,TRBJ1-3,TRBV14,.,CASSQGFFQGNTIYF,TGTGCCAGCAGCCAAGGTTTTTTTCAAGGAAACACCATATATTTT
.,TRBJ1-6,TRBV4-1,.,CASSQDRWGGSPLHF,TGCGCCAGCAGCCAAGATCGGTGGGGCGGTTCACCCCTCCACTTT
.,TRBJ1-6,TRBV6-1,.,CASSLNSPLHF,TGTGCCAGCAGTCTGAATTCACCCCTCCACTTT
.,TRBJ1-2,TRBV4-2,once,CASSQLGSALDYGYTF,TGTGCCAGCAGCCAGCTAGGAAGCGCTTTGGACTATGGCTACACCTTC
TRBD2,TRBJ2-5,TRBV6-1,.,CASSESRLAGEETQYF,TGTGCCAGCAGTGAATCTCGACTAGCGGGAGAAGAGACCCAGTACTTC
TRBD1,TRBJ1-2,TRBV6-1,.,CASRGRDSNYGYTF,TGTGCCAGCAGGGGCCGGGACAGTAACTATGGCTACACCTTC
.,TRBJ1-1,TRBV28,.,CASSFNGGNTEAFF,TGTGCCAGCAGTTTTAACGGTGGGAACACTGAAGCTTTCTTT
.,TRBJ1-4,TRBV5-1,few,CASSQGGVGEKLFF,TGCGCCAGCAGCCAAGGGGGGGTGGGAGAAAAACTGTTTTTT
.,TRBJ1-1,TRBV5-6,.,CASSGRVWRGGAFF,TGTGCCAGCAGCGGGCGGGTTTGGAGGGGAGGAGCTTTCTTT
TRBD1,TRBJ2-7,TRBV6-6,.,CASSPDREAGYEQYF,TGTGCCAGCAGCCCCGACAGGGAAGCAGGCTACGAGCAGTACTTC
TRBD2,TRBJ2-1,TRBV28,.,CASTFFGTSANEQFF,TGTGCCAGCACCTTTTTCGGGACTAGCGCGAATGAGCAGTTCTTC
TRBD2,TRBJ2-3,TRBV9,.,CASNPAGRTDTQYF,TGTGCCAGCAACCCAGCGGGAAGAACAGATACGCAGTATTTT
TRBD2,TRBJ2-1,TRBV7-3,.,CASSFTSGGNNEQFF,TGTGCCAGCAGTTTTACTAGCGGGGGGAACAATGAGCAGTTCTTC
TRBD2,TRBJ2-2,TRBV5-1,.,CASGTSGTLGELFF,TGCGCCAGCGGGACTAGCGGGACTCTCGGGGAGCTGTTTTTT
.,TRBJ1-2,TRBV15,.,CATSPDKNYGYTF,TGTGCCACCAGCCCGGACAAGAACTATGGCTACACCTTC
.,TRBJ2-5,TRBV25-1,.,CASSEQGWGETQYF,TGTGCCAGCAGTGAACAGGGTTGGGGAGAGACCCAGTACTTC
.,TRBJ2-3,TRBV7-9,once,CASSLSTDTQYF,TGTGCCAGCAGCCTTAGCACAGATACGCAGTATTTT
TRBD1,TRBJ1-2,TRBV6-5,.,CASSYKDRGYGYTF,TGTGCCAGCAGTTACAAAGACAGGGGCTATGGCTACACCTTC
.,TRBJ2-4,TRBV19,.,CASTYGPVPGVNIQYF,TGTGCCAGTACCTACGGCCCCGTCCCGGGGGTAAACATTCAGTACTTC
.,TRBJ2-4,TRBV4-1,.,CASSRLRLQNIQYF,TGCGCCAGCAGCCGGCTCAGGCTCCAAAACATTCAGTACTTC
.,TRBJ1-1,TRBV27,.,CASRGLNTEAFF,TGTGCCAGCAGGGGCTTGAACACTGAAGCTTTCTTT
TRBD1,TRBJ1-4,TRBV27,.,CASSLSPGTANEKLFF,TGTGCCAGCAGTCTTAGCCCCGGGACAGCTAATGAAAAACTGTTTTTT
TRBD2,TRBJ2-3,TRBV19,.,CASSIGIVGGGRAKDTQYF,TGTGCCAGTAGTATAGGAATCGTAGGCGGAGGGAGGGCGAAAGATACGCAGTATTTT
.,TRBJ1-4,TRBV6-6,few,CASSYSFNEKLFF,TGTGCCAGCAGTTACAGCTTTAATGAAAAACTGTTTTTT
TRBD1,TRBJ2-5,TRBV10-3,.,CAISESKGTGGGETQYF,TGTGCCATCAGTGAGTCCAAAGGGACAGGGGGCGGAGAGACCCAGTACTTC
.,TRBJ1-5,TRBV30,few,CAWSEAPGILNQPQHF,TGTGCCTGGAGTGAAGCTCCAGGGATCCTCAATCAGCCCCAGCATTTT
TRBD2,TRBJ2-1,TRBV5-1,.,CASSPGIGGIYNEQFF,TGCGCCAGCAGCCCGGGAATCGGGGGGATTTACAATGAGCAGTTCTTC
.,TRBJ2-7,TRBV5-3,.,CARSLRTPCCEQYF,TGTGCCAGAAGCTTGAGGACTCCGTGCTGCGAGCAGTACTTC
.,TRBJ1-6,TRBV7-8,.,CASLDSRGGRRSPLHF,TGTGCCAGCCTCGACTCGAGGGGGGGGCGAAGATCACCCCTCCACTTT
TRBD1,TRBJ2-2,TRBV29-1,.,CSVDRGRTGELFF,TGCAGCGTTGACAGGGGGCGAACCGGGGAGCTGTTTTTT
TRBD1,TRBJ1-4,TRBV6-5,few,CASRTTGNEKLFF,TGTGCCAGCAGGACGACAGGGAATGAAAAACTGTTTTTT
.,TRBJ2-4,TRBV28,.,CASSLAGIQNIQYF,TGTGCCAGCAGTTTAGCAGGGATCCAAAACATTCAGTACTTC